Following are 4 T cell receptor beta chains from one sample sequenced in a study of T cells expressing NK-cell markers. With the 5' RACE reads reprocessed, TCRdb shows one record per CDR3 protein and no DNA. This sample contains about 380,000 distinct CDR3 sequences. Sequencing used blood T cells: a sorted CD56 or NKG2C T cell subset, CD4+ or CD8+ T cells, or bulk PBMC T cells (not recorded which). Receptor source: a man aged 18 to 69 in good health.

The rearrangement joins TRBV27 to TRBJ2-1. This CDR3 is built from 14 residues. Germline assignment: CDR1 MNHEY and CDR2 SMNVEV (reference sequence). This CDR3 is CASSLFGSYNEQFF.

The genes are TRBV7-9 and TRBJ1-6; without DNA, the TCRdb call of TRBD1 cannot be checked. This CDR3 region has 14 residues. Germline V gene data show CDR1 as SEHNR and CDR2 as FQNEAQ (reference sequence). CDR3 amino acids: CASSLKGSGSPLHF.

Here the CDR3 reads CASSGQGRGSTDTQYF. This chain connects TRBV5-1 to TRBJ2-3; absent DNA, TCRdb's TRBD1 call cannot be checked. Germline V lookup: CDR1 SGHRS, CDR2 YFSETQ. The CDR3 is made up of 16 amino acids.

The CDR3 spells CSGRPSAAYEQYF. The chain is built from TRBV20-1 and TRBJ2-7; the D call of TRBD2 rests on TCRdb alone, since no DNA is present to check it. The CDR3 consists of 13 residues. Germline V lookup: CDR1 DFQATT, CDR2 SNEGSKA (reference sequence).